This TCR beta chain was obtained from a study of cytomegalovirus exposure and HLA in healthy donors. Broader study findings: Several of the most significant clusters appeared, in a later analysis, to be linked to common viral pathogens. Of the V segments, some could not be distinguished, including TRBV6-2 and TRBV6-3, and were excluded. A few chains linked to CMV were shown in vitro to be specific for CMV antigens.

Vbeta (60) and Jbeta (13) primers were used in the PCR. Original handling: About 12 million shared chains were among the approximately 80 million unique TCR beta chains that a later analysis counted. Sequencing was performed with immunoSEQ multiplex PCR; in TCRdb, only in-frame clones are kept and a portion is missing. Clonal size and the V and J genes are those of that table, whereas D and trimming came from the DNA. Of about 150,000 clones listed, roughly 84% are singletons. Points on this clone: Its antigen is unknown.

This CDR3 spans 16 amino acids. V lost 4 bases and J lost 1, with 14 bases in between. Germline loops: CDR1 MGHDK, CDR2 SYGVNS. What was sequenced was PBMCs. This clonotype was obtained from a boy between 2 and 10 years old in good health and CMV-seronegative. This chain joins TRBV25-1 and TRBJ2-1; weak D call: TRBD2 (6 bases). CDR3 sequence reads: CASSARTGVSYNEQFF. DNA of the CDR3: TGTGCCAGCAGTGCCCGCACGGGAGTATCCTACAATGAGCAGTTCTTC.